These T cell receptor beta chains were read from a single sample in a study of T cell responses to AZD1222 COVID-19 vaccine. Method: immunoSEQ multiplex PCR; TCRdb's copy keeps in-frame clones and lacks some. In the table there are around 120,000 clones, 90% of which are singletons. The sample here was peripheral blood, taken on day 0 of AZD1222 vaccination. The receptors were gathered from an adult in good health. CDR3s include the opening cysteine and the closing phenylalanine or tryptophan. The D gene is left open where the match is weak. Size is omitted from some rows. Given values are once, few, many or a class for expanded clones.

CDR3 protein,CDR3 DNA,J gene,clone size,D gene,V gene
CASSHLGETSYYEQYF,TGTGCCAGCAGCCACCTGGGGGAGACCTCCTACTACGAGCAGTACTTC,TRBJ2-7,-,-,TRBV7-8
CASGSLTPDTQYF,TGTGCCAGCGGGAGCCTGACTCCAGATACGCAGTATTTT,TRBJ2-3,once,-,TRBV2
CASSYPGLAGEGIQYF,TGTGCCAGCAGCTACCCGGGACTAGCGGGAGAGGGCATTCAGTACTTC,TRBJ2-4,-,TRBD2,TRBV5-6
CASSDGGPNQPQHF,TGCGCCAGCAGTGATGGGGGACCCAATCAGCCCCAGCATTTT,TRBJ1-5,-,-,TRBV10-1
CASSPGLAAYNEQFF,TGTGCCAGCAGCCCCGGACTAGCGGCCTACAATGAGCAGTTCTTC,TRBJ2-1,few,TRBD2,TRBV6-4
CASSVGTSGTTDTQYF,TGTGCCAGCAGTGTGGGGACTAGCGGGACCACAGATACGCAGTATTTT,TRBJ2-3,-,TRBD2,TRBV25-1
CASGEQGVSGANVLTF,TGTGCCAGCGGGGAACAGGGGGTGTCTGGGGCCAACGTCCTGACTTTC,TRBJ2-6,-,TRBD1,TRBV28
CASSQDRGTSGRLEQFF,TGCGCCAGCAGCCAAGATCGCGGGACTAGCGGGAGGTTGGAGCAGTTCTTC,TRBJ2-1,-,TRBD2,TRBV4-1
CASSPPRGRGSDTQYF,TGTGCCAGCAGTCCCCCGCGGGGGAGGGGATCAGATACGCAGTATTTT,TRBJ2-3,-,TRBD2,TRBV27
CASSLIHNSGNTIYF,TGTGCCAGCAGCTTGATACATAACTCTGGAAACACCATATATTTT,TRBJ1-3,-,-,TRBV5-6
CASSLHGGLSSYEQYF,TGTGCCAGCAGCCTTCACGGGGGCTTGAGCTCCTACGAGCAGTACTTC,TRBJ2-7,-,-,TRBV9
CASSPIASGLNEQFF,TGTGCCAGCTCACCAATTGCTAGCGGCCTCAATGAGCAGTTCTTC,TRBJ2-1,-,TRBD2,TRBV18
CASQGALRGRAIHNEQFF,TGTGCCAGCCAGGGGGCTTTACGAGGGAGGGCCATCCACAATGAGCAGTTCTTC,TRBJ2-1,-,-,TRBV27
CARYGRQRGTGQPQHF,TGTGCCAGGTACGGGAGGCAGAGGGGGACCGGTCAGCCCCAGCATTTT,TRBJ1-5,-,-,TRBV7-9
CASGPSGGYNEQFF,TGCGCCAGCGGGCCTTCGGGGGGTTACAATGAGCAGTTCTTC,TRBJ2-1,-,TRBD2,TRBV5-1
CASSSNSRGDTEAFF,TGTGCCAGCAGTTCGAACTCCAGGGGTGATACTGAAGCTTTCTTT,TRBJ1-1,once,-,TRBV28
CASSWGQSNEKLFF,TGTGCCAGCAGCTGGGGACAGTCAAATGAAAAACTGTTTTTT,TRBJ1-4,-,TRBD1,TRBV11-2
CASRRGQETQYF,TGTGCCAGCAGGAGGGGGCAAGAGACCCAGTACTTC,TRBJ2-5,-,-,TRBV27
CASSRGSGANTGELFF,TGTGCCAGCAGCCGGGGGAGCGGGGCCAACACCGGGGAGCTGTTTTTT,TRBJ2-2,-,TRBD2,TRBV27
CASSSSGQGQHYEQYF,TGCGCCAGCAGCTCGTCCGGACAGGGGCAGCACTACGAGCAGTACTTC,TRBJ2-7,-,TRBD1,TRBV5-1
CASSHPTRGGREAFF,TGTGCCAGCAGCCATCCCACTAGGGGGGGGCGAGAAGCTTTCTTT,TRBJ1-1,-,-,TRBV3-1/TRBV3-2
CASMSLSEQYF,TGTGCCAGCATGAGTCTTTCCGAGCAGTACTTC,TRBJ2-7,-,-,TRBV28
CASSLGYSRGHEQYF,TGCGCCAGCAGCTTGGGGTACTCCCGAGGCCACGAGCAGTACTTC,TRBJ2-7,-,-,TRBV5-1
CASSRGGTGVLNEQFF,TGTGCCAGCAGCCGGGGAGGGACAGGGGTCCTCAATGAGCAGTTCTTC,TRBJ2-1,-,TRBD1,TRBV14
CAWSPSNTEAFF,TGTGCCTGGAGTCCAAGCAACACTGAAGCTTTCTTT,TRBJ1-1,-,-,TRBV30
CSTTGGDASSTDTQYF,TGTTCAACTACCGGCGGGGACGCCAGTAGCACAGATACGCAGTATTTT,TRBJ2-3,-,-,TRBV28
CSVIRTGGEAFF,TGCAGCGTGATAAGGACAGGGGGTGAAGCTTTCTTT,TRBJ1-1,-,TRBD1,TRBV29-1
CSASTSSEQFF,TGCAGTGCTAGTACTAGCAGTGAGCAGTTCTTC,TRBJ2-1,once,-,TRBV20-1
CASTPSGVKNEQYF,TGTGCCAGCACCCCCTCGGGGGTAAAAAACGAGCAGTACTTC,TRBJ2-7,few,-,TRBV6-6
CATTSPRGGGEQYF,TGTGCCACGACCTCCCCTCGGGGGGGCGGCGAGCAGTACTTC,TRBJ2-7,-,TRBD2,TRBV6-5
CASSLGGSYNEQFF,TGCGCCAGCAGCTTGGGTGGGTCCTACAATGAGCAGTTCTTC,TRBJ2-1,-,-,TRBV5-1
CATSDLEETEAFF,TGTGCCACCAGTGATTTGGAGGAAACTGAAGCTTTCTTT,TRBJ1-1,-,-,TRBV24-1
CASSLDRTSGANEQFF,TGCGCCAGCAGCTTGGATCGGACTAGCGGGGCGAATGAGCAGTTCTTC,TRBJ2-1,-,TRBD2,TRBV5-1
CASSSQKSPQHF,TGTGCCAGCAGTTCCCAAAAATCGCCCCAGCATTTT,TRBJ1-5,-,-,TRBV12-3/TRBV12-4
CASSLVAGTSYEQYF,TGCGCCAGCAGCTTGGTGGCAGGAACCAGCTACGAGCAGTACTTC,TRBJ2-7,-,-,TRBV5-1
CASRPTSGAQETQYF,TGTGCCAGTAGACCGACTAGCGGGGCCCAAGAGACCCAGTACTTC,TRBJ2-5,-,TRBD2,TRBV19
CASSLVVGANTGELFF,TGTGCCAGCAGCTTAGTGGTAGGGGCCAACACCGGGGAGCTGTTTTTT,TRBJ2-2,-,-,TRBV7-2
CASSPWTATDTQYF,TGTGCCAGCTCACCTTGGACAGCCACAGATACGCAGTATTTT,TRBJ2-3,-,-,TRBV18
CASSLSAGMYYGYTF,TGTGCCAGCAGTTTATCGGCAGGGATGTACTATGGCTACACCTTC,TRBJ1-2,-,-,TRBV27
CASSQALAGEGEQYF,TGTGCCAGCAGCCAAGCGCTAGCGGGAGAAGGCGAGCAGTACTTC,TRBJ2-7,-,TRBD2,TRBV3-1/TRBV3-2
CASDSGLLYEQYF,TGTGCCAGCGATTCGGGACTCCTCTACGAGCAGTACTTC,TRBJ2-7,-,-,TRBV28
CASSILAGGNEQYF,TGCGCCAGCAGCATTCTAGCGGGAGGAAACGAGCAGTACTTC,TRBJ2-7,-,TRBD2,TRBV5-1
CASSLGGLDQPQHF,TGTGCCAGCAGCCTAGGGGGGCTCGATCAGCCCCAGCATTTT,TRBJ1-5,-,-,TRBV27
CASTPGAPSYNEQFF,TGTGCCAGCACCCCCGGGGCCCCCTCCTACAATGAGCAGTTCTTC,TRBJ2-1,-,-,TRBV28
CASSITRYQTEAFF,TGTGCCAGTAGTATAACCAGATATCAGACTGAAGCTTTCTTT,TRBJ1-1,-,-,TRBV19
CATSDLRLAGGNEQFF,TGTGCCACCAGTGATTTGAGGCTAGCGGGTGGTAATGAGCAGTTCTTC,TRBJ2-1,-,TRBD2,TRBV24-1